Listed below are T cell receptor beta chains from one sample, sequenced in a study of T cell responses to AZD1222 COVID-19 vaccine. Using immunoSEQ multiplex PCR, the repertoire was profiled, and TCRdb retains in-frame clones only, with some absent. This sample has around 150,000 clones; about 92% occur once, and the top ten carry about 3.6%. This sample comprised peripheral blood, obtained 28 days after the second AZD1222 dose. The source of these receptors is an adult who received the AZD1222 COVID-19 vaccine. Both conserved end residues are part of each CDR3. D genes are given only for firm matches. A row's size may be missing; if present it is once, few, many or a size class.

CDR3aa	CDR3nt	d_gene	v_gene	abundance	j_gene
CASSQGPSSNQPQHF	TGCGCCAGCAGCCAAGGTCCATCTAGCAATCAGCCCCAGCATTTT	NA	TRBV4-1	NA	TRBJ1-5
CSVGGTGEVVGYTF	TGCAGCGTTGGTGGGACAGGGGAGGTGGTGGGCTACACCTTC	TRBD1	TRBV29-1	NA	TRBJ1-2
CASSLLASSFQYF	TGTGCCAGCAGCTTACTGGCGAGCAGCTTTCAGTACTTC	NA	TRBV7-4	NA	TRBJ2-4
CASSQGSGSGEQYF	TGTGCCAGCAGCCAAGGGAGCGGGTCAGGCGAGCAGTACTTC	NA	TRBV3-1/TRBV3-2	NA	TRBJ2-7
CASSQTGGDTEAFF	TGTGCCAGCAGCCAAACGGGGGGAGACACTGAAGCTTTCTTT	NA	TRBV3-1/TRBV3-2	NA	TRBJ1-1
CASSRGQGGADTQYF	TGTGCCAGCAGTCGGGGACAGGGAGGGGCAGATACGCAGTATTTT	TRBD1	TRBV6-2/TRBV6-3	NA	TRBJ2-3
CASQRGDRSYGYTF	TGTGCCAGCCAGAGAGGGGACAGGAGCTATGGCTACACCTTC	TRBD1	TRBV28	NA	TRBJ1-2
CAWSVKAGGETQYF	TGTGCCTGGAGTGTAAAGGCGGGAGGGGAGACCCAGTACTTC	TRBD2	TRBV30	NA	TRBJ2-5
CASSEQGASEQYF	TGCGCCAGCAGTGAGCAGGGGGCAAGCGAGCAGTACTTC	TRBD1	TRBV10-1	NA	TRBJ2-7
CASTPSGRLYNEQFF	TGTGCCAGCACCCCTAGCGGGAGGCTCTACAATGAGCAGTTCTTC	TRBD2	TRBV28	NA	TRBJ2-1
CASSYTGTDSYEQYF	TGTGCCAGCAGTTACACCGGGACGGATTCCTACGAGCAGTACTTC	NA	TRBV6-5	NA	TRBJ2-7
CASSAPPGLNNQPQHF	TGTGCCAGCAGCGCGCCCCCGGGACTTAATAATCAGCCCCAGCATTTT	NA	TRBV7-2	once	TRBJ1-5
CASSVDPGLNYEQYF	TGTGCCAGCAGCGTAGATCCAGGCCTAAACTACGAGCAGTACTTC	NA	TRBV9	NA	TRBJ2-7
CASSPPVGTGYEQYF	TGTGCCAGCTCACCGCCTGTAGGGACAGGGTACGAGCAGTACTTC	TRBD1	TRBV18	once	TRBJ2-7
CASSTSAPVYNEQFF	TGTGCCAGTAGTACGAGCGCTCCAGTCTACAATGAGCAGTTCTTC	NA	TRBV19	NA	TRBJ2-1
CASSLLEGYNSPLHF	TGTGCCAGCAGCTTACTCGAGGGGTATAATTCACCCCTCCACTTT	NA	TRBV7-2	NA	TRBJ1-6
CASSSGGTDQETQYF	TGTGCCAGCAGCTCTGGGGGGACAGACCAAGAGACCCAGTACTTC	NA	TRBV7-7	NA	TRBJ2-5
CASSVGTGNTIYF	TGCGCCAGCAGCGTGGGAACTGGAAACACCATATATTTT	NA	TRBV5-1	NA	TRBJ1-3
CASPPKGEREAPGDTQYF	TGTGCCAGCCCACCCAAGGGGGAGCGGGAGGCCCCAGGAGATACGCAGTATTTT	TRBD2	TRBV7-2	NA	TRBJ2-3
CASSLYRLNNSPLHF	TGTGCCAGCAGCTTATATCGCCTGAATAATTCACCCCTCCACTTT	NA	TRBV11-2	NA	TRBJ1-6
CSASDTGQAFLMNTEAFF	TGCAGTGCTAGTGACACGGGACAGGCTTTTCTCATGAACACTGAAGCTTTCTTT	TRBD1	TRBV20-1	NA	TRBJ1-1
CASRRDRGHGYTF	TGTGCCAGCAGAAGAGACAGGGGTCACGGCTACACCTTC	TRBD1	TRBV27	NA	TRBJ1-2
CSASSLGGRSEAFF	TGCAGTGCTAGTTCGCTAGGGGGCCGTAGTGAAGCTTTCTTT	TRBD1	TRBV20-1	once	TRBJ1-1
CASSLSSDGVGRSYEQYF	TGTGCCAGCAGCTTATCCTCTGATGGAGTGGGCAGATCCTACGAGCAGTACTTC	NA	TRBV11-2	NA	TRBJ2-7
CASSEQGIGQPQHF	TGTGCCAGCAGTGAACAGGGGATAGGTCAGCCCCAGCATTTT	NA	TRBV6-1	NA	TRBJ1-5
CASSLTGLASVEQYF	TGTGCCAGCAGCCTAACGGGACTAGCTTCGGTCGAGCAGTACTTC	TRBD2	TRBV7-9	NA	TRBJ2-7
CASSVDNNSNQPQHF	TGTGCCAGCAGCGTAGACAACAATAGCAATCAGCCCCAGCATTTT	NA	TRBV9	NA	TRBJ1-5